A single count supports the clone carrying this TCR beta chain. The record originates from a study of OX40 agonist ivuxolimab in advanced cancers. Turning to the study itself: Cohort: around 86% men, mean age 60, aged about 20 to 85.

Clones were read by immunoSEQ multiplex PCR, and TCRdb kept only the in-frame ones, dropping some. Among tens of thousands of clones listed, almost 85% were seen once. The sequences come from CD4+ or CD8+ T cells sorted from blood, collected in a trial of the OX40 agonist ivuxolimab. The sequence was obtained from an adult with an advanced solid tumor such as melanoma, head and neck, liver or kidney cancer.

In DNA, the CDR3 is TGTGCCAGCTTGGGGGGGCTAACCTACGAGCAGTACTTC. Translating it yields CASLGGLTYEQYF. The V call is TRBV2, the J call TRBJ2-7; tentative D call: TRBD2 (7 bases). V lost 8 bases, J lost 2 bases, and 13 bases lay in between. The CDR3 contains 13 residues. Germline V gene data show CDR1 as SNHLY and CDR2 as FYNNEI.